The TCR beta chain under discussion was sequenced for a study of OX40 agonist ivuxolimab in advanced cancers. Sequencing was performed with immunoSEQ multiplex PCR; in TCRdb, only in-frame clones are kept and a portion is missing. Of about 18,000 clones in the sample, approximately 83% were seen once. A remark on this clone: Antigen unknown.

The CDR3 totals 20 residues. Germline V gives CDR1 SGHAT, CDR2 FQNNGV. V shed 0 bases and J 0 bases; nucleotides not matched to a gene: 15. Study observations and caveats: Low normalized T-cell clonal expansion also characterized some of the nonresponders. Researchers did not establish what antigens the expanded peripheral T cells target. With doses of 0.1 to 3.0 mg/kg, CD4+ and CD8+ blood T cells had undergone clonal expansion by week 6.

This specimen consisted of CD4+ or CD8+ T cells sorted from blood, obtained in a trial of the OX40 agonist ivuxolimab. This chain links TRBV11-2 with TRBJ2-7, with 9 positions matching TRBD2. The source is an adult with an advanced solid tumor such as melanoma, head and neck, liver or kidney cancer. The CDR3 is CASSLDLAWGLADGSYEQYF. CDR3 sequence (DNA): TGTGCCAGCAGCTTAGATCTTGCGTGGGGACTAGCAGATGGCTCCTACGAGCAGTACTTC.